This record covers a single T cell receptor (beta chain). The target antigen is unknown. This entry belongs to a study of immune cell composition in non-small cell lung cancer. Study-level information: Tumours were mainly lung adenocarcinoma or squamous cell carcinoma.

Study-level points and caveats: Top 10 clone scores and clonality were higher in squamous than adenocarcinoma. Clones >0.5% enriched in tumour were rarer in adenocarcinoma (about 35%) than squamous (about 80%).

Germline CDR1 SNHLY, CDR2 FYNNEI. CDR3 length: 14 residues. V gave up 3 bases and J gave up 3 bases; unmatched junction bases: 4. Libraries were prepared by immunoSEQ multiplex PCR; TCRdb keeps only in-frame clonotypes and omits some of them. The sample lists approximately 3,100 clones; 70% to 85% were seen once. This TCR was sampled from a human donor with non-small cell lung cancer. The V gene is TRBV2, the J gene TRBJ2-5; 7 nucleotides match TRBD1. Input material: lung tumor tissue. CDR3 loop: CASSDIQGKETQYF. DNA for the CDR3: TGTGCCAGCAGTGATATACAGGGGAAAGAGACCCAGTACTTC.